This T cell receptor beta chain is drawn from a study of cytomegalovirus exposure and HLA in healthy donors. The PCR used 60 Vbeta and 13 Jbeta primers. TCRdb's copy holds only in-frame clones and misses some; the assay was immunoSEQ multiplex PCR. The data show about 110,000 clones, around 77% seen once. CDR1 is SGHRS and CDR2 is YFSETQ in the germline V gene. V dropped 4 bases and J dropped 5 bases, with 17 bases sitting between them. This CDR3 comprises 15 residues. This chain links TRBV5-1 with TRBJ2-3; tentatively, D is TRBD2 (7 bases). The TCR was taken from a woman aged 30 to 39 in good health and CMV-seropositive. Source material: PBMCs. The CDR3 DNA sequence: TGCGCCAGCAGCCCGGAGGGGGGGGGAATAGATACGCAGTATTTT. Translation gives CASSPEGGGIDTQYF.